These T cell receptor beta chains were read from a single sample in a study of T cell repertoires in ileal Crohn's disease. Profiled with immunoSEQ multiplex PCR; TCRdb holds only in-frame clones, not every one. The sample has 15,000 or so clones, about 85% seen once. The sample comprised ileal tissue. The receptors derive from an adult with Crohn's disease. Both conserved end residues are trimmed from each CDR3. A D gene is named only where the DNA matches it firmly.

TRBJ1-1 . TRBV25-1 ASSETGILTEAF
TRBJ1-1 TRBD1 TRBV5-6 ASSLGTGFLAF
TRBJ2-1 TRBD2 TRBV9 ASSPLAGGQGEQF
TRBJ2-3 . TRBV9 ASSVGRGGMSDTQY
TRBJ2-5 TRBD2 TRBV4-2 ASSKGLAGAKRETQY
TRBJ1-1 . TRBV7-9 ASSPGGHMNTEAF
TRBJ2-1 . TRBV7-2 ASSPFQRYNEQF
TRBJ2-1 . TRBV2 ASRGGASEQF
TRBJ1-2 . TRBV7-8 ASSGPTGQHYGYT
TRBJ2-5 . TRBV7-2 ASSLDRVSQETQY